This TCR beta chain derives from a study of control samples from healthy donors and cancer patients. CDR1 and CDR2 (germline): SGDLS, YYNGEE. The CDR3 runs 17 residues. The J segment lost 1 base and the V segment lost 4 bases, leaving 9 bases of the junction unmatched. Some clones are missing from TCRdb's copy, which holds only in-frame ones; the method was immunoSEQ multiplex PCR. The sample lists about 120,000 clones, approximately 92% occurring once. The sample was PBMCs. The receptor comes from a woman aged 50 to 60 with colorectal cancer. This chain links TRBV9 with TRBJ1-4; 8 positions match TRBD1. As DNA, the CDR3 is TGTGCCAGCAGCACAGGACAGGGCTTGGGAACTAATGAAAAACTGTTTTTT. Amino acids: CASSTGQGLGTNEKLFF.